A selection of T cell receptor beta chains follows, all from one sample in a study of cytomegalovirus exposure and HLA in healthy donors. The protocol was immunoSEQ multiplex PCR, while the TCRdb copy is restricted to in-frame clones and leaves out a portion. In the table there are about 120,000 clones, 82% of which are singletons. The specimen was PBMCs. The receptor source for this set is a woman aged 18-29 years in good health and CMV-seronegative. Both conserved end residues are part of each CDR3. D genes are given only for firm matches. Size is stated for part of the rows, as once, few or many counts, or as a class when the clone is expanded.

J gene: TRBJ1-2; V gene: TRBV5-8; clone size: .; D gene: TRBD1; CDR3 protein: CASSYGQGASYGYTF; CDR3 DNA: TGTGCCAGCAGCTACGGACAGGGGGCGTCCTATGGCTACACCTTC
J gene: TRBJ2-3; V gene: TRBV9; clone size: .; D gene: .; CDR3 protein: CASSAREADADTQYF; CDR3 DNA: TGTGCCAGCAGCGCGAGGGAGGCAGACGCCGATACGCAGTATTTT
J gene: TRBJ2-2; V gene: TRBV5-4; clone size: .; D gene: TRBD2; CDR3 protein: CASSLLMIAGNTGELFF; CDR3 DNA: TGTGCCAGCAGCCTCCTGATGATAGCGGGGAACACCGGGGAGCTGTTTTTT
J gene: TRBJ1-4; V gene: TRBV19; clone size: .; D gene: .; CDR3 protein: CASSVATNEKLFF; CDR3 DNA: TGTGCCAGCTCAGTTGCAACTAATGAAAAGCTGTTTTTT
J gene: TRBJ1-2; V gene: TRBV30; clone size: few; D gene: TRBD1; CDR3 protein: CACYYGGQSYGYTF; CDR3 DNA: TGTGCCTGTTACTACGGGGGACAGTCCTATGGCTACACCTTC
J gene: TRBJ1-2; V gene: TRBV15; clone size: .; D gene: .; CDR3 protein: CATSREDRTRGSYTF; CDR3 DNA: TGTGCCACCAGCAGAGAGGACAGAACCCGAGGAAGCTACACCTTC
J gene: TRBJ1-5; V gene: TRBV28; clone size: once; D gene: .; CDR3 protein: CASSFPDITNQPQHF; CDR3 DNA: TGTGCCAGCAGTTTTCCCGACATTACCAATCAGCCCCAGCATTTT
J gene: TRBJ2-7; V gene: TRBV5-1; clone size: .; D gene: .; CDR3 protein: CASRPRDMELQQYF; CDR3 DNA: TGCGCCAGCCGCCCCCGGGACATGGAATTACAGCAGTACTTC
J gene: TRBJ2-7; V gene: TRBV27; clone size: .; D gene: .; CDR3 protein: CASSLTAGTIYYEQYF; CDR3 DNA: TGTGCCAGCAGCTTAACTGCCGGGACAATTTACTACGAGCAGTACTTC
J gene: TRBJ1-1; V gene: TRBV27; clone size: .; D gene: .; CDR3 protein: CASSPTGEGGTEAFF; CDR3 DNA: TGTGCCAGCAGCCCCACTGGGGAAGGGGGTACTGAAGCTTTCTTT
J gene: TRBJ1-2; V gene: TRBV7-9; clone size: once; D gene: .; CDR3 protein: CASSLAPGQSGGYTF; CDR3 DNA: TGTGCCAGCAGCTTAGCTCCCGGACAGTCGGGAGGTTACACCTTC
J gene: TRBJ2-5; V gene: TRBV6-1; clone size: .; D gene: .; CDR3 protein: CASSEASAARETQYF; CDR3 DNA: TGTGCCAGCAGTGAAGCGAGTGCTGCTCGGGAGACCCAGTACTTC
J gene: TRBJ1-1; V gene: TRBV7-9; clone size: .; D gene: TRBD1; CDR3 protein: CASSETGASNTEAFF; CDR3 DNA: TGTGCCAGCAGCGAGACAGGGGCATCGAACACTGAAGCTTTCTTT
J gene: TRBJ1-5; V gene: TRBV5-1; clone size: .; D gene: .; CDR3 protein: CASSLGQGQEPQHF; CDR3 DNA: TGCGCCAGCAGCTTGGGTCAGGGGCAGGAGCCCCAGCATTTT
J gene: TRBJ1-3; V gene: TRBV6-5; clone size: once; D gene: .; CDR3 protein: CASSFGTSGNTIYF; CDR3 DNA: TGTGCCAGCAGTTTCGGGACATCGGGAAACACCATATATTTT
J gene: TRBJ2-6; V gene: TRBV11-3; clone size: .; D gene: TRBD1; CDR3 protein: CASSLGQGSSGANVLTF; CDR3 DNA: TGTGCCAGCAGCTTAGGACAGGGCTCAAGTGGGGCCAACGTCCTGACTTTC
J gene: TRBJ1-4; V gene: TRBV19; clone size: few; D gene: .; CDR3 protein: CASSAWDMGEKLFF; CDR3 DNA: TGTGCCAGTAGTGCCTGGGACATGGGGGAAAAACTGTTTTTT
J gene: TRBJ2-1; V gene: TRBV25-1; clone size: once; D gene: .; CDR3 protein: CASSGGSSSYNEQFF; CDR3 DNA: TGTGCCAGCAGTGGAGGTTCTAGCTCCTACAATGAGCAGTTCTTC
J gene: TRBJ1-1; V gene: TRBV6-1; clone size: .; D gene: .; CDR3 protein: CASIGGLRMGEAFF; CDR3 DNA: TGTGCCAGCATAGGAGGGCTGAGAATGGGTGAAGCTTTCTTT
J gene: TRBJ2-1; V gene: TRBV9; clone size: .; D gene: TRBD2; CDR3 protein: CASSGLLRGGRNEQFF; CDR3 DNA: TGTGCCAGCAGCGGACTCCTGCGGGGGGGGAGGAATGAGCAGTTCTTC
J gene: TRBJ1-1; V gene: TRBV5-4; clone size: once; D gene: .; CDR3 protein: CASSWGGDAGTEAFF; CDR3 DNA: TGTGCCAGCAGCTGGGGCGGGGACGCGGGCACTGAAGCTTTCTTT
J gene: TRBJ2-5; V gene: TRBV7-9; clone size: .; D gene: TRBD2; CDR3 protein: CASSLARTSGQETQYF; CDR3 DNA: TGTGCCAGCAGCTTAGCCCGGACTAGCGGTCAAGAGACCCAGTACTTC